Sequencing of this T cell receptor (beta chain) was carried out in a study of blood T cell repertoires in COVID-19. About the research overall: Spain, Italy and the United States supplied samples that represented acute and convalescent COVID-19. PBMCs, B-cell-depleted T cells, or T cells provided the cDNA or gDNA that made up the material.

Per the authors' pipeline: Reference gene primer amplification yielded estimated nucleated cell counts. The table came from immunoSEQ multiplex PCR; TCRdb's copy has only in-frame clones and leaves some out. V and J calls and clone size are those listed in that table; D and trimming were worked out from the DNA. The sample consists of 90,000 to 130,000 clones, around 81% of them appearing once. This CDR3 is built from 14 residues. CDR1 SNHLY and CDR2 FYNNEI come from the germline V gene. Trimming removed 4 bases from V and 2 bases from J, with 11 bases in between. The sequenced sample consisted of peripheral blood. This TCR derives from a woman in her 70s with acute or convalescent COVID-19. V and J are TRBV2 and TRBJ2-5, with a tentative D call TRBD2 (6 bases). The CDR3 reads CASSGQRAQETQYF. DNA for the CDR3: TGTGCCAGCAGTGGGCAGCGGGCACAAGAGACCCAGTACTTC.